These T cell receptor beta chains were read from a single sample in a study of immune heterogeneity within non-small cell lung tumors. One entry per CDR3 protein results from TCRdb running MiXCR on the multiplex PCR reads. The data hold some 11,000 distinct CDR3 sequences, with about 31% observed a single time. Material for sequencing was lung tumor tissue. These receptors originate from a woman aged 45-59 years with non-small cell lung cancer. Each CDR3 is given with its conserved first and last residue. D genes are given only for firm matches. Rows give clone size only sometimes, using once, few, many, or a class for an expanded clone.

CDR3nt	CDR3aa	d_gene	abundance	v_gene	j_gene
TGTGCCAGCGGCGGCGGGGGGAAGAGAGATACGCAGTATTTT	CASGGGGKRDTQYF	TRBD2	.	TRBV11-3	TRBJ2-3
TGTGCCAGTAGTATAGTCGGCGGGAGAACAAGAGATACGCAGTATTTT	CASSIVGGRTRDTQYF	TRBD2	.	TRBV19	TRBJ2-3
TGTGCCAGCTCTTTGGAGGGCACCGGGGAGCTGTTTTTT	CASSLEGTGELFF	.	many	TRBV12-3/TRBV12-4	TRBJ2-2
TGTGCCAGCAGCCAAGGACGTGGACTAGCCAAAAACATTCAGTACTTC	CASSQGRGLAKNIQYF	.	few	TRBV3-1	TRBJ2-4
TGTGCCAGCAGCCCGGGACAGGGAAGGGTCGACGAGCAGTACTTC	CASSPGQGRVDEQYF	TRBD1	medium-sized	TRBV5-4	TRBJ2-7
TGTGCCAGCAGCTTAGGGACTAGCGGGGGGGCCGGGACCTACGAGCAGTACTTC	CASSLGTSGGAGTYEQYF	TRBD2	.	TRBV7-6	TRBJ2-7
TGTGCCAGCAGCCCGTTCAGGGGGATGGTGGATTCACCCCTCCACTTT	CASSPFRGMVDSPLHF	TRBD1	.	TRBV5-6	TRBJ1-6
TGTGCCAGCTCACTAGGACTAGCGTACGATGAGCAGTTCTTC	CASSLGLAYDEQFF	TRBD2	few	TRBV18	TRBJ2-1
TGTGCCAGCAGCCGGACAGTGAACACTGAAGCTTTCTTT	CASSRTVNTEAFF	.	many	TRBV6-1	TRBJ1-1
TGTGCCAGCAGCTGGGGGACGGAGGGTAATGAAAAACTGTTTTTT	CASSWGTEGNEKLFF	.	.	TRBV7-8	TRBJ1-4
TGTGCCAGCAGTTACAGGAAGAACACTGAAGCTTTCTTT	CASSYRKNTEAFF	.	.	TRBV6-9	TRBJ1-1
TGCAGTGCCGAAGGCAGGGGTGGCTACACCTTC	CSAEGRGGYTF	.	.	TRBV20-1	TRBJ1-2
TGTGCCAGCAGCCGTTGTACGCAGGATTCACCCCTCCACTTT	CASSRCTQDSPLHF	.	.	TRBV28	TRBJ1-6
TGTGCCAGCAGCTTAGCGGGGAGGGCTAATGAAAAACTGTTTTTT	CASSLAGRANEKLFF	.	few	TRBV7-6	TRBJ1-4
TGTGCCAGCAGCCTTAGGACAGATTCACCCCTCCACTTT	CASSLRTDSPLHF	.	few	TRBV3-1	TRBJ1-6
TGTGCCAGCAGACAACAGGGGTCCGGGGAGGTGTTTTTT	CASRQQGSGEVFF	.	.	TRBV7-9	TRBJ2-2
TGTGCCAGTAGGCCCGGGACAGGTTATACCGGGGAGCTGTTTTTT	CASRPGTGYTGELFF	TRBD1	medium-sized	TRBV19	TRBJ2-2
TGTGCCAGCAGTTTAGTTTTTAGGTTGGCTAGCGGAAACACCGGGGAGCTGTTTTTT	CASSLVFRLASGNTGELFF	TRBD2	many	TRBV12-3/TRBV12-4	TRBJ2-2